This TCR beta chain was profiled in a study of blood T cell repertoires in COVID-19. About the research overall: Both acute and convalescent COVID-19 samples were obtained from the United States, Italy and Spain. The analysed material was cDNA or gDNA that came from T cells, B-cell-depleted T cells, or PBMCs.

The CDR3 spans 15 residues. The V gene lost 3 bases and the J gene lost 2 bases, with 11 bases spanning the gap. Germline values: CDR1 SGHAT, CDR2 FQNNGV. This clone was observed a few times. Original methodology: Amplified reference gene primers provided the basis for estimating nucleated cell counts. Repertoires were generated with immunoSEQ multiplex PCR, while TCRdb's copy carries only in-frame clones and drops some. That table is the source of V, J and clone size, and D and trimming were worked out from the DNA. The sample contains more than 95,000 clones, approximately 80% of which appear only once.

V gene TRBV11-2 combines with J gene TRBJ2-1; perhaps TRBD2 as D (6 bases). The clonotype was recovered from a man between 60 and 75 years old with acute or convalescent COVID-19. Sequenced input: peripheral blood. Here the CDR3 DNA reads TGTGCCAGCAGCTTGATCCCGGGAGCCTACAATGAGCAGTTCTTC. This codes for CASSLIPGAYNEQFF.